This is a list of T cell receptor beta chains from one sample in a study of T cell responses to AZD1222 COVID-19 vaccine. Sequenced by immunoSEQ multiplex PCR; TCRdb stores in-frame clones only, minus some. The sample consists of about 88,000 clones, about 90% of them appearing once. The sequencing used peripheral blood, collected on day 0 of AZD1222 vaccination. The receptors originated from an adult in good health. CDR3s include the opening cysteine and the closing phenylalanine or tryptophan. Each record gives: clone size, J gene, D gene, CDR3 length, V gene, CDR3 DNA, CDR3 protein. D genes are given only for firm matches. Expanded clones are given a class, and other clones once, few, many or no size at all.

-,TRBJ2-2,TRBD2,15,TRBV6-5,TGTGCCAGCAGCACTAGCGTCTCGAACACCGGGGAGCTGTTTTTT,CASSTSVSNTGELFF
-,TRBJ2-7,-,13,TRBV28,TGTGCCAGCAGTTATGGACTAGGGGGCGAGCAGTACTTC,CASSYGLGGEQYF
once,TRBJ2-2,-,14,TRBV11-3,TGTGCCAGCAGCTTAATCGGCCACTCCGGGGAGCTGTTTTTT,CASSLIGHSGELFF
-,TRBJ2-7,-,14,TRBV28,TGTGCCAGCAGCCTAGCCGGGACTGCCTACGAGCAGTACTTC,CASSLAGTAYEQYF
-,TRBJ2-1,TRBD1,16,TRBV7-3,TGTGCCAGCAGCTTTTATGGGACAGGGTATTACAATGAGCAGTTCTTC,CASSFYGTGYYNEQFF
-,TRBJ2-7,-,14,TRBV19,TGTGCCAGTAGTATATACGGAAGCCCCTACGAGCAGTACTTC,CASSIYGSPYEQYF
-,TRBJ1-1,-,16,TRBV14,TGTGCCAGCAGCCAAGATTACGGGCCAGGGAACACTGAAGCTTTCTTT,CASSQDYGPGNTEAFF
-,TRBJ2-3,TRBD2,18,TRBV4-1,TGCGCCAGCAGCCAAGTGGAGGCATTAGCGGGACGTACAGATACGCAGTATTTT,CASSQVEALAGRTDTQYF
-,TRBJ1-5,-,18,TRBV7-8,TGTGCCAGCGAGCCGGGAAGGGTACAACCCTATAGCAATCAGCCCCAGCATTTT,CASEPGRVQPYSNQPQHF
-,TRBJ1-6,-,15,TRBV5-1,TGCGCCAGCAGCTTGTCGTTGTCCTATAATTCACCCCTCCACTTT,CASSLSLSYNSPLHF
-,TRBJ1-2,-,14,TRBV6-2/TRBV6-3,TGTGCCAGCAGTTATCGGGGGATTAACTATGGCTACACCTTC,CASSYRGINYGYTF
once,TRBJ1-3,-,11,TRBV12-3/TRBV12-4,TGTGCCAGCGTCCTTGGAAACACCATATATTTT,CASVLGNTIYF
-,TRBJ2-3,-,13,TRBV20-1,TGCAGTGCTAATGAGGGGGGCACAGATACGCAGTATTTT,CSANEGGTDTQYF
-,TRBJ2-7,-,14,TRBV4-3,TGCGCCAGCAGCCAAGCGGACGGAGTCTACGAGCAGTACTTC,CASSQADGVYEQYF
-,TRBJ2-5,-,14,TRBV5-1,TGCGCCAGCAGCTTGGTTTCCAGCCTAGAGACCCAGTACTTC,CASSLVSSLETQYF
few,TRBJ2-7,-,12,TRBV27,TGTGCCACCTTTTCCGCTTCCTACGAGCAGTACTTC,CATFSASYEQYF
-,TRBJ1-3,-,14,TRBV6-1,TGTGCCAGCAGTGGAGCCGAAGCTGGAAACACCATATATTTT,CASSGAEAGNTIYF
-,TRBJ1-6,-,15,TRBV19,TGTGCCAGTAGTATAATGGGCGGAGGGTATTCACCCCTCCACTTT,CASSIMGGGYSPLHF
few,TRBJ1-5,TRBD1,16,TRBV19,TGTGCCAGTAGTATCCGACAGGGGAATAGCAATCAGCCCCAGCATTTT,CASSIRQGNSNQPQHF
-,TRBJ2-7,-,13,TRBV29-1,TGCAGCGTCGCGACCAACGGGGCCTACGAGCAGTACTTC,CSVATNGAYEQYF
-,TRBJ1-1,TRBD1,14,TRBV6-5,TGTGCCAGCAATCATCAGGGGGGGAACACTGAAGCTTTCTTT,CASNHQGGNTEAFF
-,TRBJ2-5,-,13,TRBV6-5,TGTGCCAGCAGTTACGGACAAAGGGAGACCCAGTACTTC,CASSYGQRETQYF
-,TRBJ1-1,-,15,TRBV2,TGTGCCAGCAGTGAGCAGAAGGGTGTGGGCACTGAAGCTTTCTTT,CASSEQKGVGTEAFF
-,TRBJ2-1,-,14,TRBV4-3,TGCGCCAGCAGCCAAGATAGGGGGTGGGATGAGCAGTTCTTC,CASSQDRGWDEQFF
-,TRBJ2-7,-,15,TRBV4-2,TGTGCCAGCAGCCAATCCCCAGGGGCGCAATACGAGCAGTACTTC,CASSQSPGAQYEQYF
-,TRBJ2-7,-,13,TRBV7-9,TGTGCCAGCAGCCTAGGACACCCATACGAGCAGTACTTC,CASSLGHPYEQYF
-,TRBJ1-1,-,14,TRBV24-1,TGTGCCACCACCGCCTCTCAGGGTGGCACTGAAGCTTTCTTT,CATTASQGGTEAFF
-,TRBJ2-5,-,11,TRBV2,TGTGCCAGCCTGGCGGAGGAGACCCAGTACTTC,CASLAEETQYF
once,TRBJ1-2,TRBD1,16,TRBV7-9,TGTGCCAGCAGCTTAGCGTACCCGGACAGGGGAGGTGGCTACACCTTC,CASSLAYPDRGGGYTF
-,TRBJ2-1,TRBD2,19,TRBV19,TGTGCCAGTAGTGAGCGGACTTCCCGGACTAGCGGGAAGGACAATGAGCAGTTCTTC,CASSERTSRTSGKDNEQFF
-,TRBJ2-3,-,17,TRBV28,TGTGCCAGCAGTTTGTCCTACAGCTTTTCTAGCACAGATACGCAGTATTTT,CASSLSYSFSSTDTQYF
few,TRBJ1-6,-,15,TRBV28,TGTGCCAGCAGTCCCCCCCCAGGGAAAACTTCACCCCTCCACTTT,CASSPPPGKTSPLHF
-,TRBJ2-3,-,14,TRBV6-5,TGTGCCAGCAGTTCCCAGTGGGGCACAGATACGCAGTATTTT,CASSSQWGTDTQYF
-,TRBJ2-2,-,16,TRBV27,TGTGCCAGCAGTTTATTAGGATTCGCGAACACCGGGGAGCTGTTTTTT,CASSLLGFANTGELFF
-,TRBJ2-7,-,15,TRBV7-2,TGTGCCAGCAGCTTAGATTCAGGATTTTCCTACGAGCAGTACTTC,CASSLDSGFSYEQYF
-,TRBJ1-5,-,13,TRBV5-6,TGTGCCAGCAGCTATGGGACCAATCAGCCCCAGCATTTT,CASSYGTNQPQHF
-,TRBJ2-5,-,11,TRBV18,TGTGCCAGCTCAGCCCAAGAGACCCAGTACTTC,CASSAQETQYF
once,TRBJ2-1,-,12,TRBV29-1,TGCAGCGTGCCGGACTCCGAGGATGAGCAGTTCTTC,CSVPDSEDEQFF
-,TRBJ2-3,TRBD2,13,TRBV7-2,TGTGCCAGCAGACGAGGGAGGGAAGATACGCAGTATTTT,CASRRGREDTQYF
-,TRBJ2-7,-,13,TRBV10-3,TGTGCCATCGGGGGGCAGGCGTCCTACGAGCAGTACTTC,CAIGGQASYEQYF
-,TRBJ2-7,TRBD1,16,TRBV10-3,TGTGCCATCAGTGAGTCGAGAACAGGGGAATCAAGAGAGCAGTACTTC,CAISESRTGESREQYF
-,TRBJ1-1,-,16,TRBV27,TGTGCCAGCAGCCTGGCCGGGGTTCCCAGGAGCACTGAAGCTTTCTTT,CASSLAGVPRSTEAFF
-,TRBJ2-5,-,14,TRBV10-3,TGTGCCATCAGTGAGGGAGTTATGGAAGAGACCCAGTACTTC,CAISEGVMEETQYF
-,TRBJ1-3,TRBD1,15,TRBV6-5,TGTGCCAGCGCAAAAGACAGGGTATTCGGAAACACCATATATTTT,CASAKDRVFGNTIYF
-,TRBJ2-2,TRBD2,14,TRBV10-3,TGTGCCATCAGTGATCTAGCGGGAGCCGGGGAGCTGTTTTTT,CAISDLAGAGELFF
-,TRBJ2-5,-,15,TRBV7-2,TGTGCCAGCAGCCCATGGGGGGTATCAGAAGAGACCCAGTACTTC,CASSPWGVSEETQYF
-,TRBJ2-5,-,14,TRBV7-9,TGTGCCAGCAGCTTAGCTTTCGGAGGGGAGACCCAGTACTTC,CASSLAFGGETQYF
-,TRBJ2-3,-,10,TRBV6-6,TGTGCCACCCTAAGGGATACGCAGTATTTT,CATLRDTQYF
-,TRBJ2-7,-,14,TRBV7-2,TGTGCCAGCAGCTCTAGACGGACCGCCTACGAGCAGTACTTC,CASSSRRTAYEQYF
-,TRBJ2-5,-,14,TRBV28,TGTGCCAGCAGTTCCCCGACACAACAAGAGACCCAGTACTTC,CASSSPTQQETQYF
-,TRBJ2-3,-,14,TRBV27,TGTGCCAGCAGTCATAGCACGACGCCAGATACGCAGTATTTT,CASSHSTTPDTQYF
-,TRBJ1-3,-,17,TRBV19,TGTGCCAGTAGTATAGCGGCCGCAGAGCTCTCTGGAAACACCATATATTTT,CASSIAAAELSGNTIYF
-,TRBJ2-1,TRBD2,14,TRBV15,TGTGCCACCAGCATAGGGACTAGCGGTTCCGAGCAGTTCTTC,CATSIGTSGSEQFF
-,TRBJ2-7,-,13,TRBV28,TGTGCCAGCGGGACCACCCCATCCTACGAGCAGTACTTC,CASGTTPSYEQYF